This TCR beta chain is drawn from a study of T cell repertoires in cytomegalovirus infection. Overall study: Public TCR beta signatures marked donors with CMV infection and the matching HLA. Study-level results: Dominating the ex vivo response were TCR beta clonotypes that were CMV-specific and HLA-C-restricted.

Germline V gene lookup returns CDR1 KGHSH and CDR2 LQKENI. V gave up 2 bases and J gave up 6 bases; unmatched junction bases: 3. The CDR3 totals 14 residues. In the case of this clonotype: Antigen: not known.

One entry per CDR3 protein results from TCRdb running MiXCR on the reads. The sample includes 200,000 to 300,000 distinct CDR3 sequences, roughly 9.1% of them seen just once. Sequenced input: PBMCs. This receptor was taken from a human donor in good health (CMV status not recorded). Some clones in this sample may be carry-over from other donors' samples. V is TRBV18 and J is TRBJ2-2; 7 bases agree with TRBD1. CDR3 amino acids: CASSPNRGSGELFF. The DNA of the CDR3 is TGTGCCAGCTCACCAAACAGGGGTTCCGGGGAGCTGTTTTTT.